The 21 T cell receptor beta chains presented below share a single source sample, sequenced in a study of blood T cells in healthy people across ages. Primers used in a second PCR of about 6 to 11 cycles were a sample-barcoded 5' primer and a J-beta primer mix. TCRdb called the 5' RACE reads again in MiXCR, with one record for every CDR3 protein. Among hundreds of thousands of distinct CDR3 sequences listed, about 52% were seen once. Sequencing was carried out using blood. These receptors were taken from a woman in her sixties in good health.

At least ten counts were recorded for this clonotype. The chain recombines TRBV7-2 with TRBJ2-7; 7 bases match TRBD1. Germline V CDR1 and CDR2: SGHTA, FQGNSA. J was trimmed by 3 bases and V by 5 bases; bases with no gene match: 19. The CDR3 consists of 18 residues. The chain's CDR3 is CASSPRGPSDRALYEQYF. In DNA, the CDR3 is TGTGCCAGCAGCCCGAGGGGCCCTTCCGACAGGGCCCTCTACGAGCAGTACTTC.

The CDR3 loop is CASSLSSGYSYEQYF. The CDR3 DNA follows: TGTGCCAGCAGCTTATCAAGCGGGTACTCCTACGAGCAGTACTTC. The rearrangement links TRBV7-8 to TRBJ2-7, with D possibly TRBD2 on 6 matching bases. Germline V gene data show CDR1 as SGHVS and CDR2 as FQNEAQ. There are 15 residues in the CDR3. Trimming stripped 2 bases from V and 0 bases from J, with 11 bases between.

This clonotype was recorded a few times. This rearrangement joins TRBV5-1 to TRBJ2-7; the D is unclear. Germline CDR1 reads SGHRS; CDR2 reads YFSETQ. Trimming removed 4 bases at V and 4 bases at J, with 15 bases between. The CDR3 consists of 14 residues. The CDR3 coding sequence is TGCGCCAGCAGCGACACCCCGTGGGGTTACGAGCAGTACTTC. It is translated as CASSDTPWGYEQYF.

CDR3: CASSPGLGFQETQYF. Written as DNA, the CDR3 is TGTGCCAGCTCACCGGGACTAGGATTTCAAGAGACCCAGTACTTC. The gene calls are TRBV18 and TRBJ2-5, with TRBD2 identical over 8 bases. V shed 3 bases, J shed 2 bases, and the junction held 5 bases outside the gene matches. CDR1 is KGHSH and CDR2 is LQKENI in the germline V gene. The CDR3 extends over 15 amino acids.

For the CDR3, the DNA is TGCAGTGCTGTGAGGCCCGGGGCGGGAGGGAGCACAGATACGCAGTATTTT. This codes for CSAVRPGAGGSTDTQYF. This chain connects TRBV20-1 to TRBJ2-3; 9 bases agree with TRBD2. CDR1 DFQATT and CDR2 SNEGSKA come from the germline V gene (reference sequence). The CDR3 is 17 amino acids. V was clipped by 5 bases and J by 0 bases; unmatched bases: 12.

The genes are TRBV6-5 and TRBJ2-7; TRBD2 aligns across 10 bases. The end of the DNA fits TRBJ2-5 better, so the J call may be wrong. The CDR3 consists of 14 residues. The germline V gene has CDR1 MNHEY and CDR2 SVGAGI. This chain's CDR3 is CASSVTSGWETQYF. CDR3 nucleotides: TGTGCCAGCAGTGTGACTAGCGGGTGGGAGACCCAGTACTTC.

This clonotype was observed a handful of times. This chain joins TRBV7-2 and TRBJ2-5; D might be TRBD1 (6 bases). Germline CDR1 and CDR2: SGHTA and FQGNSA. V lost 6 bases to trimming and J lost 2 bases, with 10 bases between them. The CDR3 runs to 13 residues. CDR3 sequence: CASRGGIQETQYF. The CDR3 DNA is TGTGCCAGCAGAGGGGGTATTCAAGAGACCCAGTACTTC.

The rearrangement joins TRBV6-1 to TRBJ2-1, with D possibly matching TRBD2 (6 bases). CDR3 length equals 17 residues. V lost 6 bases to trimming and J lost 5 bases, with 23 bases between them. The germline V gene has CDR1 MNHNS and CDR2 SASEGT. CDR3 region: CASSEGTGLLLNNEQFF. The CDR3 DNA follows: TGTGCCAGCAGCGAGGGCACGGGACTGCTGCTAAACAATGAGCAGTTCTTC.

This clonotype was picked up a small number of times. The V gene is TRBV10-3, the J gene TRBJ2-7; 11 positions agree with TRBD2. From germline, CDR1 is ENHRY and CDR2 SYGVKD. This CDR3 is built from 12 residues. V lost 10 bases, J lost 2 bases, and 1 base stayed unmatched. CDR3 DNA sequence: TGTGCCACGACTAGCGGGACCTACGAGCAGTACTTC. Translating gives CATTSGTYEQYF.

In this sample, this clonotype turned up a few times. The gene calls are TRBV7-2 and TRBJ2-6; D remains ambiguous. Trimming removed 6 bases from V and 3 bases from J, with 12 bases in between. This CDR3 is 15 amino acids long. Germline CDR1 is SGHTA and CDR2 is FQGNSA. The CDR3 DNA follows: TGTGCCAGCAGAAGCAAGCAAGGTGGGGCCAACGTCCTGACTTTC. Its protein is CASRSKQGGANVLTF.

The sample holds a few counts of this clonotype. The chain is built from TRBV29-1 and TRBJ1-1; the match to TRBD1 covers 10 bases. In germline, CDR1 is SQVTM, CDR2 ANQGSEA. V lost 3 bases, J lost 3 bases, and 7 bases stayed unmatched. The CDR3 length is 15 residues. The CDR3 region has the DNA TGCAGCGTTGATCTGGGACAGGGGATCGACACTGAAGCTTTCTTT. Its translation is CSVDLGQGIDTEAFF.

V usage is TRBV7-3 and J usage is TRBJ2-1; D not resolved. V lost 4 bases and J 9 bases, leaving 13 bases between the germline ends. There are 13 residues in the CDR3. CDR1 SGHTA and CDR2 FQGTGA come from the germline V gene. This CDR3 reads CASSYTTLSEQFF. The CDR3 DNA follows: TGTGCCAGCAGCTACACCACTCTCAGTGAGCAGTTCTTC.

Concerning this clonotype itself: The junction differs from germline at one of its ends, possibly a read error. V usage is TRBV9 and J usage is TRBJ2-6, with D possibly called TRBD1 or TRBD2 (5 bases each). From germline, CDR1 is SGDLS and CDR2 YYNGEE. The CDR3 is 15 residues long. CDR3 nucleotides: TGTGCCTGCAGCGTAGGGACCTCTGGGGCCAACGTCCTGACTTTC. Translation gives CACSVGTSGANVLTF.

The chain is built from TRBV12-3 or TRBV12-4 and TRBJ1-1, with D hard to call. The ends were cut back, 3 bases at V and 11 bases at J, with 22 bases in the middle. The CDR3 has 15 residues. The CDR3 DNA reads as TGTGCCAGCAGTTTTTTCGCCCTAACGGGTGCAGCTGCTTTCTTT. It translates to CASSFFALTGAAAFF.

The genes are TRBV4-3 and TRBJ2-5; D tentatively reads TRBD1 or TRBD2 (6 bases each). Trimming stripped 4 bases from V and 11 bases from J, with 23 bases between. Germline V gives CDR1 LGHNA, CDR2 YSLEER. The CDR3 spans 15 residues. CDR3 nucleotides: TGCGCCAGCAGCCCCCGGGACGGGGGCTACAATGAGCAGTACTTC. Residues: CASSPRDGGYNEQYF.

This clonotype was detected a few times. The CDR3 DNA follows: TGTGCCAGCAGCAAACTGACAGGGCCTGCAAACATTCAGTACTTC. Amino acids: CASSKLTGPANIQYF. The chain recombines TRBV4-2 with TRBJ2-4, with 7 bases aligning to TRBD1. This CDR3 has 15 residues. The V segment lost 5 bases and the J segment 6 bases; nucleotides outside the gene matches: 10. The germline V gene has CDR1 LGHNA and CDR2 YNFKEQ.

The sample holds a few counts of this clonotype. The CDR3 reads CAISDTGYEQYF. CDR3 in DNA: TGTGCCATCAGTGACACAGGGTACGAGCAGTACTTC. This rearrangement joins TRBV10-3 to TRBJ2-7; D is perhaps TRBD1 (6 bases). Germline loops: CDR1 ENHRY, CDR2 SYGVKD. The V end lost 3 bases, the J end lost 4 bases, and 7 bases lay between the germline ends. CDR3 size: 12 residues.

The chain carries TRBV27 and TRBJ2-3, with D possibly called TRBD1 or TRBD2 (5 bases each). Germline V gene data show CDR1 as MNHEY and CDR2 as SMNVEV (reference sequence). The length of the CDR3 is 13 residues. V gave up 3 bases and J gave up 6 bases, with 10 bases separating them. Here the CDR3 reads CASSFGGMDTQYF. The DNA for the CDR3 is TGTGCCAGCAGTTTTGGGGGAATGGATACGCAGTATTTT.

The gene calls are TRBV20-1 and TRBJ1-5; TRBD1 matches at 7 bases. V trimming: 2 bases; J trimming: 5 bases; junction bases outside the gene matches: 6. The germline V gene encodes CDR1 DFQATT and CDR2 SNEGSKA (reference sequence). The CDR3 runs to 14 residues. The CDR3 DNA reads TGCAGTGCTAGAAGGGACAGTCGAGATCAGCCCCAGCATTTT. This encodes CSARRDSRDQPQHF.

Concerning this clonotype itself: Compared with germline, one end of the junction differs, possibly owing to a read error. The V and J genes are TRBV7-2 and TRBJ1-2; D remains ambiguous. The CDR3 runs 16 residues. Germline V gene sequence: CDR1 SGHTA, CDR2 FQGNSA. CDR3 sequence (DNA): TGTGCCGGCAGCTCCGAGGTTCGCCGAAGAAGCTATGGCTACACCTTC. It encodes CAGSSEVRRRSYGYTF.

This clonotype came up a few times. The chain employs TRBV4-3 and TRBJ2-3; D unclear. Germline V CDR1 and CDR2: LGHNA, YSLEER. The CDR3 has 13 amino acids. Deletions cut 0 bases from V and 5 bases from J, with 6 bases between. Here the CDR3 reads CASSQESGDTQYF. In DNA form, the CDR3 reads TGCGCCAGCAGCCAAGAATCCGGAGATACGCAGTATTTT.